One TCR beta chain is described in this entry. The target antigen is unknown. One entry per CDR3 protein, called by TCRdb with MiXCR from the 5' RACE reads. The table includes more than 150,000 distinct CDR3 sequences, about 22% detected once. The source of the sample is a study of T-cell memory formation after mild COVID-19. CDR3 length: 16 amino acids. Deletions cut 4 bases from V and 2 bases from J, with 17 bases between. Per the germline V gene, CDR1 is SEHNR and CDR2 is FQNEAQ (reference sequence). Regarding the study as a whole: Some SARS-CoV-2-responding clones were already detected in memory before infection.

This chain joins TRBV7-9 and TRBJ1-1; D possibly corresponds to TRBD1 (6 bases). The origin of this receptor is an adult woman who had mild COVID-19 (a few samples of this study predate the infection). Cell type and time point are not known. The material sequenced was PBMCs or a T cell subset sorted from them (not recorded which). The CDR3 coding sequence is TGTGCCAGCAGCTCGTGGACGGGACAATTAAACACTGAAGCTTTCTTT. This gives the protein CASSSWTGQLNTEAFF.